A single sample gave rise to the 27 T cell receptor beta chains below, sequenced in a study of spatial heterogeneity in lung cancer. Time point defined: sample taken at primary tumor resection. From tumor, nontumor lung or frozen PBMC, whole RNA was taken unsorted for sequencing. TCRdb passed the 5' RACE reads through MiXCR, listing each CDR3 protein once. The table records about 38,000 distinct CDR3 sequences, around 7% of them present only once. The sequencing here drew on PBMCs, taken at surgery. Every receptor here comes from a male donor with early-stage non-small cell lung cancer.

This clonotype was observed many times. The rearrangement uses TRBV5-6 and TRBJ2-3; D not certain. Germline values: CDR1 SGHDT, CDR2 YYEEEE. The CDR3 contains 15 residues. The V gene lost 4 bases and the J gene lost 0 bases, with 12 bases spanning the gap. Here the CDR3 reads CASSRGGSSTDTQYF. The CDR3 DNA reads as TGTGCCAGCAGCCGTGGCGGCTCTAGCACAGATACGCAGTATTTT.

The rearrangement uses TRBV20-1 and TRBJ1-1; 8 positions match TRBD1. Germline values: CDR1 DFQATT, CDR2 SNEGSKA (reference sequence). The CDR3 length is 12 residues. Germline trimming cut 5 bases from V and 4 bases from J; bases unmatched to any gene: 3. CDR3 sequence: CSAEDRGTEAFF. CDR3 nucleotide sequence: TGCAGTGCTGAAGACAGGGGCACTGAAGCTTTCTTT.

Ten or more counts support this clonotype. This chain connects TRBV6-6 to TRBJ1-1; D uncertain. Germline values: CDR1 MNHNY, CDR2 SVGAGI (reference sequence). The CDR3 is made up of 13 amino acids. Trimming left V 6 bases short and J 1 base short, with 9 bases between. This chain's CDR3 is CASRVHENTEAFF. The DNA for the CDR3 is TGTGCCAGCAGGGTCCACGAGAACACTGAAGCTTTCTTT.

In its sample, this clonotype was seen many times. This CDR3 is CSARGQAVNYGYTF. CDR3 sequence (DNA): TGCAGTGCTAGAGGACAGGCCGTTAACTATGGCTACACCTTC. V is TRBV20-1 and J is TRBJ1-2; tentatively, D is TRBD1 (6 bases). Trimming left V 1 base short and J 1 base short, with 10 bases between. The CDR3 covers 14 residues. CDR1 and CDR2 from the germline V gene are DFQATT and SNEGSKA (reference sequence).

Many counts were recorded for this clonotype. The chain has TRBV19 and TRBJ2-6; D gene ambiguous. With 10 bases removed from V and 3 bases from J, the gap between germline ends came to 10 bases. Germline lookup yields CDR1 LNHDA and CDR2 SQIVND (reference sequence). This CDR3 has 13 amino acids. In DNA form, the CDR3 reads TGTGCCACAAAAATAGTTGGGGCCAACGTCCTGACTTTC. It codes for CATKIVGANVLTF.

To note about this clonotype: A read error may be the cause here, since a much bigger clone is one base away. The chain links TRBV4-3 to TRBJ2-3; no clear D gene. Per the germline V gene, CDR1 is LGHNA and CDR2 is YSLEER. This CDR3 has 13 residues. The DNA for the CDR3 is TGCACCAGCAGCCAAGAACTCGCAGATACGCAGTATTTT. This translates into CTSSQELADTQYF.

This clonotype was picked up a small number of times. In DNA, the CDR3 is TGTGCCAGCAGCAACACGGAAGGGGACTACACCTTC. Amino acids: CASSNTEGDYTF. The chain employs TRBV7-9 and TRBJ1-2, with D possibly being TRBD1 (5 bases). V shed 5 bases and J shed 10 bases, with 14 bases lying between them. The CDR3 is 12 residues long. Germline CDR1 reads SEHNR; CDR2 reads FQNEAQ (reference sequence).

This clonotype was detected many times. The chain is built from TRBV4-3 and TRBJ2-3; 8 bases are a match to TRBD1. V was pared by 0 bases and J by 0 bases, with 2 bases of the junction left unmatched. The V gene's germline CDR1 is LGHNA and CDR2 YSLEER. The CDR3 has 16 amino acids. The chain's CDR3 is CASSQEWTGSTDTQYF. The CDR3 DNA reads as TGCGCCAGCAGCCAAGAGTGGACAGGGAGCACAGATACGCAGTATTTT.

The rearrangement links TRBV19 to TRBJ1-1; D gene unclear. CDR3 length: 13 residues. Germline assignment: CDR1 LNHDA and CDR2 SQIVND (reference sequence). V lost 5 bases and J lost 1, with 8 bases in between. The CDR3 region is CASSATGNTEAFF. The CDR3 bases are TGTGCCAGTAGTGCCACGGGGAACACTGAAGCTTTCTTT.

This clonotype showed up many times. The chain couples TRBV6-5 to TRBJ1-6; 8 bases agree with TRBD1. The CDR3 extends over 17 amino acids. Germline lookup yields CDR1 MNHEY and CDR2 SVGAGI. The J segment lost 9 bases and the V segment lost 1 base, leaving 11 bases of the junction unmatched. DNA of the CDR3: TGTGCCAGCAGTTACTGGACCGGACAGGGTCCTAGTTCACCCCTCCACTTT. Encoded protein: CASSYWTGQGPSSPLHF.

The sample holds many counts of this clonotype. The chain uses TRBV10-3 and TRBJ1-5, with a possible D match to TRBD1 (5 bases). V dropped 2 bases and J dropped 7 bases, with 9 bases sitting between them. CDR1 and CDR2 from the germline V gene are ENHRY and SYGVKD. The CDR3 runs 13 residues. DNA of the CDR3: TGTGCCATCAGTGAGAGGGGTTGGCAGCCCCAGCATTTT. Translation: CAISERGWQPQHF.

Details on this clonotype: The junction and the germline gene differ at one end; a read error may be behind it. The chain joins TRBV6-6 to TRBJ2-5; 14 bases match TRBD2. The CDR3 is made up of 16 amino acids. Per germline, CDR1 MNHNY and CDR2 SVGAGI (reference sequence). The CDR3 sequence: CVSSSGTSGSLETQYF. CDR3 bases: TGTGTCAGCAGTTCTGGGACTAGCGGGAGTCTAGAGACCCAGTACTTC.

This clonotype showed up many times. The V gene is TRBV29-1, the J gene TRBJ2-2, with D perhaps matching TRBD1 or TRBD2 (6 bases each). Germline CDR1 SQVTM, CDR2 ANQGSEA. This CDR3 spans 15 amino acids. Trimming took off 7 bases at V and 2 bases at J, with 17 bases between the two ends. CDR3 sequence: CSAKKGGQNTGELFF. The CDR3 DNA sequence: TGCAGCGCAAAGAAGGGGGGACAAAACACCGGGGAGCTGTTTTTT.

This clonotype was recorded many times. This chain uses TRBV6-6 with TRBJ2-2; D possibly matches TRBD1 or TRBD2 (5 bases each). This CDR3 region has 12 residues. Germline CDR1 is MNHNY and CDR2 is SVGAGI (reference sequence). The V and J ends lost 7 bases and 10 bases respectively, with 13 bases between them. CDR3 residues: CASTPGTMELFF. CDR3 sequence (DNA): TGTGCCAGCACCCCGGGGACGATGGAGCTGTTTTTT.

This clonotype was detected ten times or more. The J gene is TRBJ2-2, the V gene TRBV6-5, with 8 bases aligning to TRBD1. Looked up from germline, CDR1 is MNHEY and CDR2 is SVGAGI. The J segment lost 7 bases and the V segment lost 4 bases, leaving 5 bases of the junction unmatched. This CDR3 contains 14 residues. DNA for the CDR3: TGTGCCAGCAGTTGGACAGGGCCGGGCGGGGAGCTGTTTTTT. It is translated as CASSWTGPGGELFF.

The V gene is TRBV6-2 or TRBV6-3, the J gene TRBJ2-2; 9 nucleotides match TRBD2. CDR3 length equals 15 residues. J gave up 1 base and V 6 bases, and 3 bases lay outside the gene matches. In germline, CDR1 is MNHEY, CDR2 SVGEGT. In nucleotides, the CDR3 is TGTGCCAGCAGAAATAGCGGGAGGAACACCGGGGAGCTGTTTTTT. Protein sequence: CASRNSGRNTGELFF.

This clonotype was seen only a few times. V and J are TRBV30 and TRBJ1-5; 12 bases are a match to TRBD1. Germline CDR1 GTSNPN, CDR2 SVGIG (reference sequence). Germline trimming cut 7 bases from V and 3 bases from J; bases unmatched to any gene: 19. This CDR3 contains 19 residues. The CDR3 coding sequence is TGTGCCTCCCTCATCGGGGGACAGGGGGCGAGGGGGCCCAATCAGCCCCAGCATTTT. Translated: CASLIGGQGARGPNQPQHF.

This clonotype was detected ten times or more. The chain carries TRBV11-2 and TRBJ2-1; a weak D match, TRBD1 (5 bases). Trimming stripped 6 bases from V and 7 bases from J, with 16 bases between. CDR1 and CDR2 from the germline V gene are SGHAT and FQNNGV. This CDR3 is built from 14 residues. CDR3 nucleotide sequence: TGTGCCAGCAGTTACCAGGGTGGAGTGAATGAGCAGTTCTTC. This encodes CASSYQGGVNEQFF.

For this clonotype: This may be a read error, as it is one base from a much larger clone. This sequence joins TRBV7-2 and TRBJ1-5; D uncertain. CDR1 and CDR2 from the germline V gene are SGHTA and FQGNSA. The CDR3 contains 12 residues. The CDR3 sequence: CVSTRSDQPQHF. The CDR3 DNA follows: TGTGTCAGCACCCGAAGTGATCAGCCCCAGCATTTT. The full variable domain, completed using reference TRBV7-2 and TRBJ1-5, is GAGVSQSPSNKVTEKGKDVELRCDPISGHTALYWYRQSLGQGLEFLIYFQGNSAPDKSGLPSDRFSAERTGGSVSTLTIQRTQQEDSAVYLCVSTRSDQPQHFGDGTRLSIL.

This clonotype was counted at least ten times. The J gene is TRBJ1-2, the V gene TRBV13; the D gene is possibly TRBD1 (6 bases). The CDR3 length is 15 residues. CDR1 and CDR2 (germline): PRHDT, FYEKMQ (reference sequence). The V end was cut by 0 bases, the J end by 4 bases, with 12 bases between. CDR3 region: CASSLGQGGGYGYTF. The CDR3 DNA reads as TGTGCCAGCAGCTTAGGACAGGGCGGGGGCTATGGCTACACCTTC.

Ten or more counts support this clonotype. The V call is TRBV11-2, the J call TRBJ1-1; D ambiguous. CDR3 length equals 13 residues. The V end lost 1 base, the J end lost 4 bases, and 7 bases lay between the germline ends. Germline V gene data show CDR1 as SGHAT and CDR2 as FQNNGV. DNA of the CDR3: TGTGCCAGCAGCTTAGTGGAGGGCACTGAAGCTTTCTTT. Amino acid sequence: CASSLVEGTEAFF.

This clonotype was recorded at least ten times. The rearrangement uses TRBV18 and TRBJ1-5; D is perhaps TRBD1 (6 bases). Trimming pared 0 bases from V and 2 bases from J, leaving 17 bases between. The CDR3 spans 18 residues. Germline CDR1 reads KGHSH; CDR2 reads LQKENI. The chain's CDR3 is CASSPPKYPTGRNQPQHF. DNA for the CDR3: TGTGCCAGCTCACCACCAAAGTACCCAACAGGGCGCAATCAGCCCCAGCATTTT. Complete variable domain (other parts from reference TRBV18 and TRBJ1-5): NAGVMQNPRHLVRRRGQEARLRCSPMKGHSHVYWYRQLPEEGLKFMVYLQKENIIDESGMPKERFSAEFPKEGPSILRIQQVVRGDSAAYFCASSPPKYPTGRNQPQHFGDGTRLSIL.

Many counts were recorded for this clonotype. The chain has TRBV6-2 or TRBV6-3 and TRBJ2-1; tentative D call: TRBD2 (6 bases). The V gene's germline CDR1 is MNHEY and CDR2 SVGEGT. This CDR3 is 19 amino acids long. V was cut by 5 bases and J by 2 bases, with 25 bases left in between. The CDR3 loop reads CASSNPTSGVQGAYNEQFF. CDR3 coding DNA: TGTGCCAGCAGTAACCCTACTTCGGGAGTCCAAGGGGCCTACAATGAGCAGTTCTTC.

The table lists this clonotype with many counts. The gene calls are TRBV2 and TRBJ2-5; 8 bases are shared with TRBD1. The CDR3 runs 15 residues. Losses at the gene ends were 4 bases for V and 3 bases for J; bases not matched to a gene: 7. The V gene's germline CDR1 is SNHLY and CDR2 FYNNEI. CDR3 DNA: TGTGCCAGCAGTGGCCCAGGGGGCCCCAAAGAGACCCAGTACTTC. Its translation: CASSGPGGPKETQYF.

This clonotype was seen many times. The chain joins TRBV7-9 to TRBJ1-6; D is undetermined. Germline V gene data show CDR1 as SEHNR and CDR2 as FQNEAQ (reference sequence). The CDR3 contains 13 residues. The germline V and J ends were trimmed by 4 bases and 6 bases, with 7 bases remaining between them. CDR3: CASSWHTNSPLHF. CDR3 DNA sequence: TGTGCCAGCAGCTGGCACACTAATTCACCCCTCCACTTT. The complete variable domain, with remaining parts taken from reference TRBV7-9 and TRBJ1-6, reads DTGVSQNPRHKITKRGQNVTFRCDPISEHNRLYWYRQTLGQGPEFLTYFQNEAQLEKSRLLSDRFSAERPKGSFSTLEIQRTEQGDSAMYLCASSWHTNSPLHFGNGTRLTVT.

The sample holds many counts of this clonotype. The chain is built from TRBV6-5 and TRBJ1-6; D unresolved. Germline CDR1 and CDR2: MNHEY and SVGAGI. This CDR3 contains 13 residues. V was trimmed by 4 bases and J by 14 bases, leaving 15 bases between them. Here the CDR3 reads CASSWKEFASLHF. CDR3 sequence (DNA): TGTGCCAGCAGTTGGAAGGAGTTCGCTTCCCTCCACTTT.

The chain is built from TRBV18 and TRBJ2-3; no definite D call. Looked up from germline, CDR1 is KGHSH and CDR2 is LQKENI. V was pared by 1 base and J by 4 bases, with 6 bases between. The CDR3 length is 13 residues. This CDR3 is CASSPLEADTQYF. The CDR3 region has the DNA TGTGCCAGCTCACCACTTGAGGCAGATACGCAGTATTTT.